This TCR beta chain derives from a study of glioma-infiltrating T cells. Amplification of TCR alpha and beta CDR3 regions from RNA used iRepertoire nested multiplex PCR. TCRdb itself ran the multiplex PCR reads through MiXCR, one entry per CDR3 protein. The repertoire has more than 90,000 distinct CDR3 sequences, approximately 42% of them found once; the top ten carry 35% to 40%. This clonotype was seen at least ten times. The V and J ends lost 6 bases and 7 bases, in that order; junction bases with no gene match: 8. Looked up from germline, CDR1 is MDHEN and CDR2 is SYDVKM. The CDR3 extends over 15 amino acids.

This sequence joins TRBV28 and TRBJ2-1; 11 bases fit TRBD1. The specimen sequenced was glioma tissue, nonneoplastic brain tissue, or PBMCs (not recorded which). The source is a human donor with low-grade glioma or glioblastoma, undergoing nonglioma brain surgery, or in good health (not recorded which). The CDR3 sequence is CASSLSGTGGNEQFF. The CDR3 DNA is TGTGCCAGCAGCCTTAGTGGGACAGGGGGAAATGAGCAGTTCTTC.